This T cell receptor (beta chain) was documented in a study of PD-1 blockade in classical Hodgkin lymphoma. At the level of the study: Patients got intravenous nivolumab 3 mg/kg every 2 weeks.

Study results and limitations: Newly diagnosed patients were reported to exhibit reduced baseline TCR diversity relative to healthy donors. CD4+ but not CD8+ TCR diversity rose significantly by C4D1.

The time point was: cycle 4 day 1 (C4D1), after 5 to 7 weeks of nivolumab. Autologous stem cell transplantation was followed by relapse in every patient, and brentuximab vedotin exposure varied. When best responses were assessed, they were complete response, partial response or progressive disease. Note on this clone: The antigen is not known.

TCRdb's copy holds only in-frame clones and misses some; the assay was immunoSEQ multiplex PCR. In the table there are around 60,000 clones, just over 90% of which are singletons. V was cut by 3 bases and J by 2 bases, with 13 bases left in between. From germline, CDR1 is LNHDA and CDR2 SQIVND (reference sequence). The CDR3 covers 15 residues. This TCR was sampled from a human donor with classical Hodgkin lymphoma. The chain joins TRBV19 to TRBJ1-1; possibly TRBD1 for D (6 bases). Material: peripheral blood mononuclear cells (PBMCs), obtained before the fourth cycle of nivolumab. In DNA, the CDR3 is TGTGCCAGTAGTATGCCTGGGGGCCCTAACACTGAAGCTTTCTTT. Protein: CASSMPGGPNTEAFF.